The count of the clone carrying this TCR beta chain is one. Its antigen remains unidentified. Terminally differentiated effector memory CD45RA+ cells were excluded from the naive CD8 cells, which were CD45RO-negative and positively selected for CCR7. This record comes from a study of shared clonotypes between healthy human individuals. Findings and caveats of the study: Roughly 5% of naive CD4 clonotypes were shared across a handful of donors. Genetic and exposure-history diversity was limited by the few donors. It was only blood that was sampled, and tissue repertoires likely differ.

Each subset's genomic DNA was shared equally among a number of immunoSEQ plates. The assay was immunoSEQ multiplex PCR, and TCRdb's table has in-frame clones only and misses some. This sample has over 2,000,000 clones; 93% occur once, and the top ten carry over 1.5%. Germline lookup yields CDR1 ENHRY and CDR2 SYGVKD. The CDR3 length is 13 residues. The receptor comes from a man aged 18 to 30 in good health. Some clones in this sample may be carry-over from other donors' samples. The sequencing input was naive CD8+ T cells from PBMCs. V gene TRBV10-3 combines with J gene TRBJ2-5; 8 bases align to TRBD1. The J call may be wrong; the DNA end is better matched by TRBJ2-7. The CDR3, as DNA: TGTGCCATAGGACAGGGTAATTCCTACGAGCAGTACTTC. Protein sequence: CAIGQGNSYEQYF.